This TCR beta chain was observed in a study of cytomegalovirus exposure and HLA in healthy donors. As for the study in general: Researchers found that more than 70% of over 350 genotyped donors fell within the Caucasian-associated ancestry cluster.

This CDR3 comprises 17 residues. Germline values: CDR1 LNHDA, CDR2 SQIVND (reference sequence). J lost 3 bases, V lost 4 bases, and 12 bases had no gene match. 60 Vbeta and 13 Jbeta primers were used in PCR. Here immunoSEQ multiplex PCR was the method, and the copy in TCRdb shows in-frame clones only, minus some. Of 150,000 or so clones detected, more than 75% appear once; the ten largest clones hold 5.6%. Worth noting for this clone: Its target is unknown.

Broader study findings: Later analysis placed DRB1 highest and HLA-C lowest in TCR association rates, which differed by HLA locus. Later genetic work tied a missense DCLRE1C variant to beta-chain V and J trimming. Within an earlier analysis, most TCR beta V segments proved productive either about 90% or about 30% of the time.

The sample comprised PBMCs. V and J are TRBV19 and TRBJ2-1; 7 bases align to TRBD2. The TCR sequence derives from a woman aged 40 to 50 in good health and CMV-seropositive. CDR3 residues: CASSKYASGAFYNEQFF. The CDR3 coding sequence is TGTGCCAGTAGTAAGTATGCTAGCGGAGCCTTCTACAATGAGCAGTTCTTC. The entire variable domain, with the rest obtained from reference TRBV19 and TRBJ2-1, is as follows: DGGITQSPKYLFRKEGQNVTLSCEQNLNHDAMYWYRQDPGQGLRLIYYSQIVNDFQKGDIAEGYSVSREKKESFPLTVTSAQKNPTAFYLCASSKYASGAFYNEQFFGPGTRLTVL.